The sequence of this T cell receptor beta chain was determined in a study of blood T cell repertoires in COVID-19. This clone came up once. Assay: immunoSEQ multiplex PCR; the TCRdb copy retains only in-frame clones and omits some. The sample consists of some 30,000 clones, more than 80% of them appearing once. The CDR3 is 15 residues long. The junction had 8 bases not matched to a gene; V was cut back by 3 bases and J by 2 bases. Looked up from germline, CDR1 is GTSNPN and CDR2 is SVGIG (reference sequence). This clonotype was sampled from a human donor in a cohort sampled during active COVID-19. The rearrangement joins TRBV30 to TRBJ2-3; the match to TRBD2 covers 7 bases. The specimen sequenced was peripheral blood. CDR3 amino acids: CAWSGTSALTDTQYF. The CDR3 bases are TGTGCCTGGAGCGGAACTAGCGCCCTCACAGATACGCAGTATTTT. The full variable domain, its missing parts supplied by reference TRBV30 and TRBJ2-3, is SQTIHQWPATLVQPVGSPLSLECTVEGTSNPNLYWYRQAAGRGLQLLFYSVGIGQISSEVPQNLSASRPQDRQFILSSKKLLLSDSGFYLCAWSGTSALTDTQYFGPGTRLTVL.